This T cell receptor (beta chain) was captured by sequencing in a study of blood T cell repertoires in COVID-19. Study-level background: COVID-19 samples collected from the United States, Italy and Spain covered acute and convalescent phases.

Methods used by the authors: Researchers report that nucleated cell counts were estimated from reference gene primer amplification. Method: immunoSEQ multiplex PCR; TCRdb's copy keeps in-frame clones and lacks some. The V and J calls and clone size come from that table; D and trimming were worked out from the DNA. The sample contains 200,000 to 300,000 clones, approximately 86% of which appear only once. With 0 bases removed from V and 3 bases from J, the gap between germline ends came to 9 bases. This CDR3 is built from 14 residues. The germline V gene has CDR1 WNHNN and CDR2 SYGVQD (reference sequence).

The sequence was collected from a man aged 25 to 40 with active or convalescent COVID-19. V gene TRBV10-1 combines with J gene TRBJ2-7; D may be TRBD2 (6 bases). Sequenced: peripheral blood. The chain's CDR3 is CASSESVGGYEQYF. The CDR3 nucleotides are TGCGCCAGCAGTGAGTCGGTGGGGGGCTACGAGCAGTACTTC.